This is a list of T cell receptor beta chains from one sample in a study of Ad26.COV2.S vaccination and SARS-CoV-2 variants. Here immunoSEQ multiplex PCR was the method, and the copy in TCRdb shows in-frame clones only, minus some. Among about 180,000 clones listed, roughly nine tenths were seen once. Sequencing was performed on peripheral blood, taken after recovery from COVID-19. These TCRs come from a human donor who had recovered from COVID-19. Each CDR3 is given with its conserved first and last residue. The D gene is left open where the match is weak. Part of the rows lack a size; the others show once, few, many or a class for expanded clones.

.,.,TRBV20-1,TRBJ2-7,CSASAVEDPGGGQYF,TGCAGTGCTAGTGCTGTAGAGGACCCCGGAGGAGGGCAGTACTTC
TRBD1,.,TRBV10-1,TRBJ2-5,CASGDRGLGETQYF,TGCGCCAGCGGCGACAGGGGCCTGGGAGAGACCCAGTACTTC
.,.,TRBV5-6,TRBJ2-7,CASSFKGVAYEQYF,TGTGCCAGCAGCTTTAAGGGGGTGGCCTACGAGCAGTACTTC
.,.,TRBV24-1,TRBJ2-2,CATSDSGRLNTGELFF,TGTGCCACCAGTGATTCAGGGAGGCTCAACACCGGGGAGCTGTTTTTT
TRBD1,.,TRBV24-1,TRBJ1-5,CATSEGRDRPQHF,TGTGCCACCAGTGAAGGCAGGGACAGGCCCCAGCATTTT
.,.,TRBV11-2,TRBJ2-4,CASSSEWGVGNIQYF,TGTGCCAGCAGCTCGGAGTGGGGAGTAGGAAACATTCAGTACTTC
.,few,TRBV2,TRBJ1-1,CASSDSPMAEAFF,TGTGCCAGCAGTGACAGTCCCATGGCTGAAGCTTTCTTT
.,.,TRBV21-1,TRBJ2-7,CASSKRGSWKSSYEQYF,TGTGCCAGCAGCAAAAGGGGTAGTTGGAAAAGCTCCTACGAGCAGTACTTC
.,.,TRBV30,TRBJ2-2,CAWSRVLGELFF,TGTGCCTGGAGTAGGGTCCTGGGGGAGCTGTTTTTT
TRBD1,.,TRBV29-1,TRBJ2-7,CSVGTGEVYEQYF,TGCAGCGTTGGGACAGGTGAAGTCTACGAGCAGTACTTC
TRBD2,.,TRBV5-4,TRBJ2-5,CASSWTSGGQETQYF,TGTGCCAGCAGCTGGACTAGCGGGGGGCAAGAGACCCAGTACTTC
.,.,TRBV5-1,TRBJ1-1,CASSFQGATEAFF,TGCGCCAGCAGCTTCCAGGGAGCCACTGAAGCTTTCTTT
.,.,TRBV19,TRBJ1-6,CASSIGLYNSPLHF,TGTGCCAGTAGTATCGGTCTCTATAATTCACCCCTCCACTTT
.,once,TRBV30,TRBJ1-1,CAWSVRENTEAFF,TGTGCCTGGAGTGTACGAGAGAACACTGAAGCTTTCTTT
.,.,TRBV3-1/TRBV3-2,TRBJ1-1,CASSLYEGGIMNTEAFF,TGTGCCAGCAGCCTTTACGAGGGGGGGATTATGAACACTGAAGCTTTCTTT
.,.,TRBV9,TRBJ1-1,CASSVGSGRSEAFF,TGTGCCAGCAGCGTAGGGTCCGGCCGATCTGAAGCTTTCTTT
TRBD2,.,TRBV3-1/TRBV3-2,TRBJ2-1,CASSPRLAVTYNEQFF,TGTGCCAGCAGCCCCCGACTAGCGGTTACCTACAATGAGCAGTTCTTC
.,few,TRBV4-2,TRBJ2-2,CASSQDRQAAGELFF,TGTGCCAGCAGCCAAGATCGCCAGGCGGCCGGGGAGCTGTTTTTT
TRBD1,.,TRBV27,TRBJ2-2,CASGQGGTGELFF,TGTGCCAGCGGACAGGGAGGAACCGGGGAGCTGTTTTTT
TRBD1,.,TRBV4-1,TRBJ1-5,CASGDEQGSQPQHF,TGCGCCAGCGGGGATGAACAGGGGTCACAGCCCCAGCATTTT
TRBD1,.,TRBV5-1,TRBJ1-2,CASSPGTDVYGYTF,TGCGCCAGCAGCCCGGGGACAGACGTCTATGGCTACACCTTC
.,.,TRBV4-1,TRBJ1-3,CASSQASRGGFSGNTIYF,TGCGCCAGCAGCCAAGCGTCTAGGGGGGGATTCTCTGGAAACACCATATATTTT
TRBD2,many,TRBV3-1/TRBV3-2,TRBJ2-2,CASSQRASGAGELFF,TGTGCCAGCAGCCAAAGGGCTAGCGGGGCCGGGGAGCTGTTTTTT
.,.,TRBV5-1,TRBJ2-3,CASSIMISTDTQYF,TGCGCCAGCAGCATAATGATTAGCACAGATACGCAGTATTTT
.,.,TRBV3-1/TRBV3-2,TRBJ2-5,CASSQVGGSERETQYF,TGTGCCAGCAGCCAAGTAGGCGGCAGTGAGCGAGAGACCCAGTACTTC
.,.,TRBV3-1/TRBV3-2,TRBJ1-6,CASSPGTLGTLHF,TGTGCCAGCAGCCCAGGGACACTAGGGACCCTCCACTTT
.,.,TRBV4-1,TRBJ2-5,CASSQGSSRETQYF,TGCGCCAGCAGCCAGGGGAGCTCCCGTGAGACCCAGTACTTC
.,.,TRBV7-2,TRBJ2-7,CASSSSPSYEQYF,TGTGCCAGCAGCTCGAGCCCCTCCTACGAGCAGTACTTC
.,.,TRBV9,TRBJ1-6,CASSVEGSYNSPLHF,TGTGCCAGCAGCGTAGAGGGTTCCTATAATTCACCCCTCCACTTT
TRBD2,.,TRBV5-1,TRBJ2-1,CASSLMGGRYSYNEQFF,TGCGCCAGCAGCTTGATGGGAGGGAGATACTCCTACAATGAGCAGTTCTTC
.,.,TRBV5-1,TRBJ1-3,CASSPRSSALSGNTIYF,TGCGCCAGCAGCCCACGTTCTAGCGCTCTCTCTGGAAACACCATATATTTT
.,.,TRBV5-4,TRBJ1-2,CASSLDSNYGYTF,TGTGCCAGCAGCTTGGACAGTAACTATGGCTACACCTTC
.,.,TRBV21-1,TRBJ2-3,CARCPTQRENWTDTQYF,TGTGCCCGTTGCCCCACACAGAGGGAAAATTGGACAGATACGCAGTATTTT
.,.,TRBV11-2,TRBJ2-5,CASSLRDGQETQYF,TGTGCCAGCAGCTTAAGGGACGGACAAGAGACCCAGTACTTC
.,.,TRBV2,TRBJ1-1,CASISGEDTEAFF,TGTGCCAGCATCAGCGGGGAGGACACTGAAGCTTTCTTT
TRBD1,.,TRBV2,TRBJ2-5,CASTRDRQETQYF,TGTGCCAGCACCCGGGACAGACAAGAGACCCAGTACTTC
.,.,TRBV7-3,TRBJ2-3,CASSLTAWADTQYF,TGTGCCAGCAGCTTAACTGCCTGGGCAGATACGCAGTATTTT
TRBD2,.,TRBV24-1,TRBJ2-3,CATSDLASGGFTDTQYF,TGTGCCACCAGTGATTTGGCTAGCGGGGGGTTCACAGATACGCAGTATTTT
.,.,TRBV30,TRBJ1-5,CAWNGGRSNQPQHF,TGTGCCTGGAACGGGGGCAGGAGTAATCAGCCCCAGCATTTT
.,.,TRBV29-1,TRBJ2-5,CSVEETGRVETQYF,TGCAGCGTTGAAGAAACTGGCAGGGTTGAGACCCAGTACTTC
.,.,TRBV9,TRBJ2-3,CASSVGTTTDTQYF,TGTGCCAGCAGCGTAGGGACTACCACAGATACGCAGTATTTT
.,.,TRBV9,TRBJ2-2,CASSPFGEGELFF,TGTGCCAGCAGCCCCTTTGGGGAGGGGGAGCTGTTTTTT
.,.,TRBV6-2/TRBV6-3,TRBJ2-7,CASSRTEEQYF,TGTGCCAGCAGCCGGACAGAGGAGCAGTACTTC
.,.,TRBV30,TRBJ1-1,CAWSSGAGNTEAFF,TGTGCCTGGAGTTCGGGGGCCGGGAACACTGAAGCTTTCTTT
.,.,TRBV30,TRBJ2-7,CAWSVAVAQYF,TGTGCCTGGAGTGTAGCGGTAGCGCAGTACTTC
TRBD1,.,TRBV7-2,TRBJ2-7,CASSGRGPSSYEQYF,TGTGCCAGCAGCGGCAGGGGGCCAAGCTCCTACGAGCAGTACTTC
TRBD1,.,TRBV28,TRBJ1-3,CASSPGTEIYF,TGTGCCAGCAGTCCCGGGACAGAGATATATTTT
.,.,TRBV7-9,TRBJ1-5,CASSADGSGANQPQHF,TGTGCCAGCAGCGCGGACGGGAGCGGTGCCAATCAGCCCCAGCATTTT
.,once,TRBV7-2,TRBJ2-7,CASSLSPRNSYEQYF,TGTGCCAGCAGCTTATCGCCCCGGAACTCCTACGAGCAGTACTTC